Below, 26 T cell receptor beta chains from the same sample are listed, as sequenced in a study of tumor and adjacent non-tumor tissue in lung cancer. RNA was extracted from bulk tissue without any cell sorting. More than 3 cm separated this lung sample from the edge of the tumor. Three rounds of nested PCR, following a modified ARM-PCR protocol, produced the TCRbeta library. Each CDR3 protein is one row after TCRdb ran MiXCR on the multiplex PCR reads. The sample includes tens of thousands of distinct CDR3 sequences, around 70% of them seen just once. Material: distant non-tumor lung tissue. Receptors were obtained from a woman aged 45-59 years with non-small cell lung cancer.

A word on this clonotype: The junction departs from the called germline gene at one end, perhaps through a read error. The J gene is TRBJ1-1, the V gene TRBV4-1; the D is unclear. The CDR3 has 16 amino acids. Germline-derived CDR1 and CDR2 are MGHRA and YSYEKL. CDR3 sequence: CASSQELYWVGTEAFF. The CDR3 DNA sequence: TGCGCCAGCAGCCAAGAACTCTACTGGGTCGGCACTGAAGCGTTCTTT.

Comment on this clonotype: Mismatch with germline at one junction end may stem from a read error. J is TRBJ1-1 and V is TRBV12-3 or TRBV12-4; D not resolved. There are 13 residues in the CDR3. Written as DNA, the CDR3 is TGTGACAGCAGTTTATCGCGGGACACTGAAGCTTTCTTT. Protein sequence: CDSSLSRDTEAFF.

Of note for this clonotype: The junction differs from germline at one of its ends, possibly a read error. The J gene is TRBJ2-5, the V gene TRBV11-2, with 8 bases fitting TRBD2. Germline lookup yields CDR1 SGHAT and CDR2 FQNNGV. The CDR3 is 15 amino acids. Here the CDR3 reads CTSSLMQRGGETQYF. CDR3 in DNA: TGTACCAGCAGCTTAATGCAACGGGGGGGAGAGACCCAGTACTTC. Filled out from reference TRBV11-2 and TRBJ2-5, the complete variable domain reads EAGVAQSPRYKIIEKRQSVAFWCNPISGHATLYWYQQILGQGPKLLIQFQNNGVVDDSQLPKDRFSAERLKGVDSTLKIQPAKLEDSAVYLCTSSLMQRGGETQYFGPGTRLLVL.

In its sample, this clonotype was seen a few times. It may be a read error: a sequence one base away is much more abundant. The chain links TRBV4-2 to TRBJ2-1; TRBD2 matches at 7 bases. Germline trimming cut 0 bases from V and 5 bases from J; bases unmatched to any gene: 10. CDR1 and CDR2 (germline): LGHNA, YNFKEQ. The CDR3 extends over 17 amino acids. This CDR3 is CASSQEPGGSSNNEQFF. In DNA form, the CDR3 reads TGTGCCAGCAGCCAAGAGCCAGGCGGGAGTAGCAACAATGAGCAGTTCTTC.

About this clonotype itself: A much larger clone lies a single base off, so this may be a read error. The chain is built from TRBV20-1 and TRBJ2-5, with TRBD1 as a possible D gene (5 bases). The CDR3 runs 14 residues. V was shortened by 0 bases and J by 3 bases, with 11 bases between the two germline ends. From germline, CDR1 is DFQATT and CDR2 SNEGSKA (reference sequence). The CDR3 coding sequence is TGCAGTGCTAGAGAAGCCGCAGGGAAAGAGACCCAGTACTTC. This translates into CSAREAAGKETQYF.

Points on this clonotype: At one boundary the junction diverges from the germline segment, which might be a read error. The rearrangement uses TRBV11-3 and TRBJ2-3, with D perhaps matching TRBD1 or TRBD2 (5 bases each). The CDR3 loop spans 14 amino acids. In germline, CDR1 is SGHNT, CDR2 YENEEA. The chain's CDR3 is CASSLDMLAGTQCF. Written as DNA, the CDR3 is TGTGCCAGCAGCTTGGACATGCTAGCAGGTACGCAGTGTTTT.

About this clonotype itself: At one end, the junction sequence differs from germline, possibly due to a read error. The chain couples TRBV10-3 to TRBJ2-3; 8 positions match TRBD1. The CDR3 runs to 15 residues. CDR1 is ENHRY, CDR2 SYGVKD, per germline. The CDR3 sequence: CAINEGQGGTDTQYF. For the CDR3, the DNA is TGTGCCATCAATGAAGGACAGGGCGGGACAGATACGCAGTACTTT.

This clonotype showed up many times. The V gene is TRBV5-4, the J gene TRBJ2-2, with 9 nucleotides matching TRBD1. The CDR3 extends over 16 amino acids. V dropped 0 bases and J dropped 7; count of bases not matched to a gene: 7. Germline assignment: CDR1 SGHNT and CDR2 YYREEE (reference sequence). The CDR3 reads CASSLEQGARSGELFF. The CDR3 region has the DNA TGTGCCAGCAGCTTGGAACAGGGGGCGAGGAGCGGGGAGCTGTTTTTT.

At least ten counts were recorded for this clonotype. The V call is TRBV6-2 or TRBV6-3, the J call TRBJ2-3; 8 bases align to TRBD2. The CDR3 is made up of 14 amino acids. Per germline, CDR1 MNHEY and CDR2 SVGEGT. V was clipped by 6 bases and J by 2 bases; unmatched bases: 4. The CDR3 nucleotides are TGTGCCAGCAGACTAGCGGAAATCACAGATACGCAGTATTTT. It specifies CASRLAEITDTQYF.

This clonotype was counted a single time. The gene calls are TRBV5-6 and TRBJ2-1; the D call may be TRBD1 or TRBD2 (5 bases each). Germline V gene lookup returns CDR1 SGHDT and CDR2 YYEEEE. Trimming removed 4 bases from V and 8 bases from J, with 16 bases in between. The CDR3 loop spans 14 amino acids. The CDR3 nucleotides are TGTGCCAGCAGCGGCCTTACTAGAGGGGATGAGCAGTTCTTC. Its protein is CASSGLTRGDEQFF.

About this clonotype itself: Germline and junction disagree at one end, which may indicate a read error. The CDR3, as DNA: TGTGCCAGCAGTTACCGGGTGGGAACCTTGGACCAAGAGGCCCAGTACTTC. This codes for CASSYRVGTLDQEAQYF. The V gene is TRBV6-2 or TRBV6-3, the J gene TRBJ2-5; D not certain. The CDR3 runs to 17 residues. Per germline, CDR1 MNHEY and CDR2 SVGEGT.

This clonotype was found many times. This sequence joins TRBV12-5 and TRBJ2-1, with D maybe TRBD2 (5 bases). The CDR3 sequence is 14 residues long. V was cut by 1 base and J by 9 bases, with 13 bases left in between. The germline V gene encodes CDR1 LGHNT and CDR2 FRNRAP. The chain's CDR3 is CASGLEGLASEQFF. DNA for the CDR3: TGTGCTAGTGGTTTGGAAGGGCTAGCATCTGAGCAGTTCTTC.

In regard to this clonotype: Its ends do not fully match the called genes, so a read error is possible. The V gene is TRBV5-6, the J gene TRBJ2-3, with 7 bases matching TRBD1. Per the germline V gene, CDR1 is SGHDT and CDR2 is YYEEEE. The CDR3 is 16 amino acids. In DNA form, the CDR3 reads TGTACCAGCAGTCTTACGCCGATAGGGGGCGTGGATACGCAGTATTTT. Its protein is CTSSLTPIGGVDTQYF.

On this clonotype: One end of the junction fails to match germline, which may point to a read error. The CDR3 is CSVAVNTGGVVGTQYF. CDR3 sequence (DNA): TGCAGCGTTGCGGTCAATACTGGGGGGGTTGTGGGGACCCAGTACTTT. The chain carries TRBV29-1 and TRBJ2-5; 7 positions agree with TRBD2. Germline V CDR1 and CDR2: SQVTM, ANQGSEA. The CDR3 consists of 16 residues.

As for this clonotype: Relative to the germline gene, one junction end is altered; a read error may explain this. The chain links TRBV20-1 to TRBJ1-1; 7 nucleotides agree with TRBD1. The CDR3 contains 13 residues. CDR1 is DFQATT, CDR2 SNEGSKA, per germline (reference sequence). CDR3 DNA: TGCAGTGATTCGACAGGGAGGGACACTGAAGCCTTCTTT. Its translation: CSDSTGRDTEAFF.

A word on this clonotype: Given the absence of the conserved phenylalanine or tryptophan at the CDR3 end, a read error is likely. The chain combines TRBV29-1 with TRBJ1-5; D is possibly TRBD1 (6 bases). The end of the DNA fits TRBJ2-3 better, so the J call may be wrong. Germline V CDR1 and CDR2: SQVTM, ANQGSEA. The CDR3 runs 13 residues. Here the CDR3 DNA reads TGCAGCGTTGTTCAGGGGTCCAATCAGCCCCAGTATGTT. Translating gives CSVVQGSNQPQYV.

This clonotype was found many times. This sequence joins TRBV20-1 and TRBJ2-4; D not certain. The V and J ends lost 6 bases and 6 bases respectively, with 9 bases between them. Germline V gene data show CDR1 as DFQATT and CDR2 as SNEGSKA (reference sequence). The CDR3 is 11 residues long. The CDR3 bases are TGCAGTGCGCCGACGGGAAACATTCAGTACTTC. Protein: CSAPTGNIQYF.

As to this clonotype: A read error may be the cause here, since a much bigger clone is one base away. The chain employs TRBV12-3 or TRBV12-4 and TRBJ2-1; 7 nucleotides agree with TRBD1. CDR3 length: 14 residues. Here the CDR3 reads CTSSPPGQMYEQFF. The CDR3 DNA follows: TGTACCAGCAGTCCACCGGGACAGATGTATGAGCAGTTCTTC.

Worth noting for this clonotype: No conserved phenylalanine or tryptophan ends this CDR3, so it is likely a read error. This chain connects TRBV11-1 to TRBJ2-7; 7 positions agree with TRBD2. The V gene end was trimmed by 5 bases and the J gene end by 4 bases; junction bases not matched to a gene: 11. The germline V gene has CDR1 SGHAT and CDR2 FQDESV (reference sequence). The CDR3 totals 15 residues. The CDR3 DNA is TGTGCCAGCAGCCGACTAGGACCGGGGGGATACGAGCAGTACTCC. Its translation is CASSRLGPGGYEQYS.

Comment on this clonotype: A clone one base away is much larger, so this may be a read error. This CDR3 is CSARVLSWDYSYEQYF. The CDR3 DNA sequence: TGCAGTGCTAGAGTTCTCTCCTGGGACTACTCCTACGAGCAGTACTTC. The genes are TRBV20-1 and TRBJ2-7; 7 bases agree with TRBD2. Germline V gives CDR1 DFQATT, CDR2 SNEGSKA (reference sequence). Unmatched junction bases numbered 9, after V lost 1 base and J lost 0 bases. There are 16 residues in the CDR3.

Only one count was recorded for this clonotype. This sequence may be a read error, since a much larger clone differs from it by one base. Given the absence of the conserved phenylalanine or tryptophan at the CDR3 end, a read error is likely. This sequence joins TRBV4-2 and TRBJ2-1; weak D call: TRBD2 (6 bases). CDR3 length: 15 amino acids. The germline V gene has CDR1 LGHNA and CDR2 YNFKEQ. Trimming pared 0 bases from V and 3 bases from J, leaving 9 bases between. DNA of the CDR3: TGTGCCAGCAGCCAAGAGAGCGGGTACTACAATGAGCAGTTCTCC. Translation gives CASSQESGYYNEQFS.

As to this clonotype: With a much larger clone just one base away, this may be a read error. The CDR3 protein is CAIGTGQEGMHTEAFF. CDR3 sequence (DNA): TGTGCCATCGGTACTGGACAGGAGGGAATGCACACTGAAGCTTTCTTT. J is TRBJ1-1 and V is TRBV10-3, with 7 positions matching TRBD1. The V segment lost 8 bases and the J segment 3 bases; nucleotides outside the gene matches: 15. This CDR3 has 16 residues. Germline assignment: CDR1 ENHRY and CDR2 SYGVKD.

This clonotype was seen a handful of times. The chain is built from TRBV5-1 and TRBJ2-5, with D tentatively TRBD2 (5 bases). The CDR3 length is 13 residues. Germline V gives CDR1 SGHRS, CDR2 YFSETQ. The V end lost 0 bases, the J end lost 5 bases, and 8 bases lay between the germline ends. The CDR3 DNA reads TGCGCCAGCAGCTTGGGGGGAGTGGAGACCCAGTACTTC. Residues: CASSLGGVETQYF.

This clonotype occurred a few times. This rearrangement joins TRBV30 to TRBJ2-7; 8 bases are a match to TRBD2. Germline CDR1 GTSNPN, CDR2 SVGIG (reference sequence). The CDR3 consists of 14 residues. The V segment lost 0 bases and the J segment 6 bases; nucleotides outside the gene matches: 7. CDR3 amino acids: CAWSVAGVMGEQYF. The CDR3 DNA sequence: TGTGCCTGGAGTGTAGCGGGAGTTATGGGCGAGCAGTACTTC.

With respect to this clonotype: The CDR3 end shows no conserved phenylalanine or tryptophan, and so a read error is likely. The gene calls are TRBV11-2 and TRBJ2-5; TRBD2 might be the D (5 bases). The CDR3 has 12 residues. Germline V gene sequence: CDR1 SGHAT, CDR2 FQNNGV. The CDR3 sequence: CANSPGGETQYL. The CDR3 DNA is TGTGCCAACAGCCCCGGCGGGGAGACCCAGTACCTC.

The chain combines TRBV6-2 or TRBV6-3 with TRBJ1-2; D is possibly TRBD1 (6 bases). The CDR3 extends over 13 amino acids. V was shortened by 8 bases and J by 12 bases, with 22 bases between the two germline ends. Germline V gives CDR1 MNHEY, CDR2 SVGEGT. The CDR3 protein is CASCRDKPYDNTF. The CDR3 nucleotides are TGTGCCAGCTGCCGGGACAAACCGTATGATAACACCTTC.